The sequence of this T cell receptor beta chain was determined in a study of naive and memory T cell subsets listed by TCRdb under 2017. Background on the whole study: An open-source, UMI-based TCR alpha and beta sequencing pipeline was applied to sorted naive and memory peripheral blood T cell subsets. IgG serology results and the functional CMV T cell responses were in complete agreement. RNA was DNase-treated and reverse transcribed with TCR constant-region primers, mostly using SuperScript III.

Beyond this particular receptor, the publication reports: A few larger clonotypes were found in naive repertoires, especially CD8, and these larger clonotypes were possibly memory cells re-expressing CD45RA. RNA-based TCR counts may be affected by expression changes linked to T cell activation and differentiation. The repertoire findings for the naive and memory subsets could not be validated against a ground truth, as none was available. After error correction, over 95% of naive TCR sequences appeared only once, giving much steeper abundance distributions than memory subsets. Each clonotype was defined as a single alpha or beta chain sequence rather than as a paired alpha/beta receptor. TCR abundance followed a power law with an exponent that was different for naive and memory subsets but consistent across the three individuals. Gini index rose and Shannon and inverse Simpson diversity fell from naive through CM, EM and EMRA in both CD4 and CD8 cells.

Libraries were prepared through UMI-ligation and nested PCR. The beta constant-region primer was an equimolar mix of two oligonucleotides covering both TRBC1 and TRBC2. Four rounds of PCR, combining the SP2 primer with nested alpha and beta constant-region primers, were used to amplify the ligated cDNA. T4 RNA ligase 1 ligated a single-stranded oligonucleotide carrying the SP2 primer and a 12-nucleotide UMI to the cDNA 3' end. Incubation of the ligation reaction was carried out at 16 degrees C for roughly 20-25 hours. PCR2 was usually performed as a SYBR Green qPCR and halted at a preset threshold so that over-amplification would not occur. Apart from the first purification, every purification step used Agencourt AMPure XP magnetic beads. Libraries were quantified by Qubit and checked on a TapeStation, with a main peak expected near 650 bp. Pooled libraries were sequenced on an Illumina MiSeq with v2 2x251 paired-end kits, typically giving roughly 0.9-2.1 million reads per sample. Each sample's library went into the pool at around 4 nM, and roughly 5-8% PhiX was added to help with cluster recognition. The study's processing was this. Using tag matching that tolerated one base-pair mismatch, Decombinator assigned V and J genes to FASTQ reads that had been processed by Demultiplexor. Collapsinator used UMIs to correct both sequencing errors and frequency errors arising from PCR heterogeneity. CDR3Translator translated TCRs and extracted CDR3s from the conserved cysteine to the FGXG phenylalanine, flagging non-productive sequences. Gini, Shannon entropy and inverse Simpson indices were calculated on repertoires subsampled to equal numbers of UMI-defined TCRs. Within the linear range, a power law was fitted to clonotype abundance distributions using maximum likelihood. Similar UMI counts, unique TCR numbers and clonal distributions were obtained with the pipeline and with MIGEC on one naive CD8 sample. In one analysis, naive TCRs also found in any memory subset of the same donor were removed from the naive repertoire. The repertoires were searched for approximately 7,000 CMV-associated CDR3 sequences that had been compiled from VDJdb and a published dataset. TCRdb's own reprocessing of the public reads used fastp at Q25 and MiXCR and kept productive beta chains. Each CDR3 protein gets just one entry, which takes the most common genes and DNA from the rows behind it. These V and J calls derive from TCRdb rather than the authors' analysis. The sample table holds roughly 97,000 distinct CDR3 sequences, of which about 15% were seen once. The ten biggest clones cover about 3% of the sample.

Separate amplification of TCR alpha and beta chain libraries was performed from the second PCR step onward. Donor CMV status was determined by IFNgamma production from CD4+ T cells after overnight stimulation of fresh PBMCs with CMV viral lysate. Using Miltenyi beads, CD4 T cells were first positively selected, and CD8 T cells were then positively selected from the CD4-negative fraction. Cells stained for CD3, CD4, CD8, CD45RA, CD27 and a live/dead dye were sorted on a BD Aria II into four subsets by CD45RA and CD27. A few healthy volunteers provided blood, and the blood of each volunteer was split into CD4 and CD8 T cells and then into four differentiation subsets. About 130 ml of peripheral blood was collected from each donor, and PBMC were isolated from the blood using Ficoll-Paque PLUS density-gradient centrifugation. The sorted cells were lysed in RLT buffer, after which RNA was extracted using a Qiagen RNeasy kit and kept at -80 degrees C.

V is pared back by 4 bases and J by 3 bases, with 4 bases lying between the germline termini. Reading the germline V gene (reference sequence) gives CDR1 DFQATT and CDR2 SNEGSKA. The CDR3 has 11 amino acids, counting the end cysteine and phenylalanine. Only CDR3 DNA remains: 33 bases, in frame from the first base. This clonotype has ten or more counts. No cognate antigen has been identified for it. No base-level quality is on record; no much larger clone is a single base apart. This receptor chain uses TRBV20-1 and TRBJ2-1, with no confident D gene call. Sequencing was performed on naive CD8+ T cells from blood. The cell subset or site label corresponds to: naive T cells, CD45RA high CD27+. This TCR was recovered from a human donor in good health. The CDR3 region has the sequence CSATNYNEQFF. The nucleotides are TGCAGTGCTACCAACTACAATGAGCAGTTCTTC.